Below are 16 T cell receptor beta chains sequenced from a single sample in a study of regulatory and conventional T cells in breast cancer. TCRdb called the PCR reads again in MiXCR, with one record for every CDR3 protein. The table includes roughly 15,000 distinct CDR3 sequences, around 30% detected once. The sequencing sample was made of conventional T cells from blood. Receptors originate from a female donor in good health.

This clonotype was counted only a few times. With a much larger clone just one base away, this may be a read error. V and J are TRBV6-5 and TRBJ2-3; tentatively, D is TRBD2 (6 bases). The V gene's germline CDR1 is MNHEY and CDR2 SVGAGI. This CDR3 comprises 14 residues. The CDR3 sequence is CAGSSTGVADTQYF. The CDR3 DNA reads as TGTGCCGGCAGCTCGACGGGAGTGGCGGATACGCAGTATTTT.

Concerning this clonotype: This may be a read error, as it is one base from a much larger clone. This chain's CDR3 is CASRGTGGNVQYF. The CDR3 DNA sequence: TGTGCCAGCAGAGGGACAGGGGGAAACGTTCAGTACTTC. The V call is TRBV2, the J call TRBJ2-4, with 11 positions matching TRBD1. CDR1 is SNHLY and CDR2 is FYNNEI in the germline V gene. The CDR3 length is 13 residues.

This sequence joins TRBV25-1 and TRBJ2-3; 8 positions agree with TRBD1. J gave up 3 bases and V 2 bases, and 7 bases lay outside the gene matches. There are 16 residues in the CDR3. CDR1 MGHDK and CDR2 SYGVNS come from the germline V gene. The CDR3, as DNA: TGTGCCAGCAGTGAAGAGGACAGGGAAGTTACAGATACGCAGTATTTT. Its protein product is CASSEEDREVTDTQYF.

This clonotype has just a few counts. Possible read error: a much larger clone is one base away. The V gene is TRBV12-3 or TRBV12-4, the J gene TRBJ2-5; D perhaps matches TRBD2 (6 bases). The V gene lost 8 bases and the J gene lost 2 bases, with 21 bases spanning the gap. The CDR3 contains 16 residues. This CDR3 is CASAGGLGGPQETQYF. CDR3 DNA: TGTGCCAGCGCCGGGGGATTGGGGGGACCGCAAGAGACCCAGTACTTC.

The chain carries TRBV5-1 and TRBJ1-1, with a weak D call TRBD1 (5 bases). Germline CDR1 and CDR2: SGHRS and YFSETQ. The germline V and J ends were trimmed by 6 bases and 3 bases, with 12 bases remaining between them. The CDR3 is 13 amino acids. The CDR3 bases are TGCGCCAGCAACCGGGGGGGGTACACTGAAGCTTTCTTT. It translates to CASNRGGYTEAFF.

This clonotype was observed a few times. The chain links TRBV2 to TRBJ2-1, with unresolved D. From germline, CDR1 is SNHLY and CDR2 FYNNEI. Deletions cut 3 bases from V and 8 bases from J, with 11 bases between. The CDR3 is 13 amino acids. CDR3 DNA: TGTGCCAGCAGTGATATAGAGATTGATGAGCAGTTCTTC. This sequence encodes CASSDIEIDEQFF. Full variable domain (remainder filled in from reference TRBV2 and TRBJ2-1): EPEVTQTPSHQVTQMGQEVILRCVPISNHLYFYWYRQILGQKVEFLVSFYNNEISEKSEIFDDQFSVERPDGSNFTLKIRSTKLEDSAMYFCASSDIEIDEQFFGPGTRLTVL.

The chain carries TRBV5-1 and TRBJ1-1, with 11 positions matching TRBD1. Germline CDR1 SGHRS, CDR2 YFSETQ. V shed 3 bases, J shed 5 bases, and the junction held 6 bases outside the gene matches. The CDR3 covers 15 residues. CDR3 protein: CASSWGTGGRTEAFF. Here the CDR3 DNA reads TGCGCCAGCAGCTGGGGGACAGGGGGTAGAACTGAAGCTTTCTTT. The variable domain in full, completed from reference TRBV5-1 and TRBJ1-1, reads KAGVTQTPRYLIKTRGQQVTLSCSPISGHRSVSWYQQTPGQGLQFLFEYFSETQRNKGNFPGRFSGRQFSNSRSEMNVSTLELGDSALYLCASSWGTGGRTEAFFGQGTRLTVV.

About this clonotype itself: This likely comes from a read error, as the CDR3 has no conserved phenylalanine or tryptophan at its end. The genes are TRBV5-8 and TRBJ2-2; no reliable D call. This CDR3 has 15 amino acids. With 4 bases removed from V and 5 bases from J, the gap between germline ends came to 15 bases. Looked up from germline, CDR1 is SGHTS and CDR2 is YDEGEE. The CDR3 nucleotides read TGTGCCAGCAGCCTGGGTATCACCATAACCGGGGAGCTGTTTGTT. The encoded protein is CASSLGITITGELFV.

On this clonotype itself: Sequence at one end of the junction differs from germline and may be a read error. The CDR3 DNA sequence: TGCAGCGTTGAAGGGGGTCTAGCGGGGATGTACAATGAGCAGTCCTTC. Translated: CSVEGGLAGMYNEQSF. The gene calls are TRBV29-1 and TRBJ2-1; 9 bases line up with TRBD2. CDR1 is SQVTM and CDR2 is ANQGSEA in the germline V gene. This CDR3 has 16 amino acids.

The J gene is TRBJ1-1, the V gene TRBV3-1, with 7 positions matching TRBD1. The CDR3 contains 14 residues. V was pared by 8 bases and J by 4 bases, with 10 bases of the junction left unmatched. Germline V gene sequence: CDR1 LGHDT, CDR2 YNNKEL (reference sequence). This chain's CDR3 is CASGLKQGITEAFF. The CDR3 DNA is TGTGCCAGCGGCCTTAAACAGGGGATCACTGAAGCTTTCTTT.

The chain couples TRBV5-1 to TRBJ2-7; D unresolved. In germline, CDR1 is SGHRS, CDR2 YFSETQ. The CDR3 consists of 12 residues. The ends were cut back, 3 bases at V and 3 bases at J, with 7 bases in the middle. This CDR3 is CASSSNGYEQYF. CDR3 nucleotides: TGCGCCAGCAGCTCAAACGGCTACGAGCAGTACTTC. Combining the CDR3 with reference TRBV5-1 and TRBJ2-7 gives the whole variable domain KAGVTQTPRYLIKTRGQQVTLSCSPISGHRSVSWYQQTPGQGLQFLFEYFSETQRNKGNFPGRFSGRQFSNSRSEMNVSTLELGDSALYLCASSSNGYEQYFGPGTRLTVT.

By share of the sample, this clonotype is medium-sized. The chain joins TRBV20-1 to TRBJ1-1; D unclear. Germline V gives CDR1 DFQATT, CDR2 SNEGSKA (reference sequence). Trimming took 3 bases from V and 3 from J, leaving 8 bases between them. CDR3 length: 12 amino acids. CDR3 nucleotide sequence: TGCAGTGCTAGTTTGGCCTACACTGAAGCTTTCTTT. Translating it yields CSASLAYTEAFF.

The chain links TRBV7-6 to TRBJ1-6, with a tentative D call TRBD1 (5 bases). The germline V and J ends were trimmed by 5 bases and 0 bases, with 20 bases remaining between them. Germline assignment: CDR1 SGHVS and CDR2 FNYEAQ. This CDR3 spans 19 amino acids. In DNA, the CDR3 is TGTGCCAGCAGCCTTGGCTCCCGGGGCCCGAGCTCCTATAATTCACCCCTCCACTTT. Protein: CASSLGSRGPSSYNSPLHF.

This chain links TRBV20-1 with TRBJ2-7; TRBD2 matches at 10 bases. V was pared by 4 bases and J by 7 bases, with 7 bases of the junction left unmatched. Germline V gene sequence: CDR1 DFQATT, CDR2 SNEGSKA (reference sequence). The CDR3 loop spans 13 amino acids. The CDR3 DNA is TGCAGTGCTAAGAAACTAGCGGGGCGGGAGCAGTACTTC. Encoded protein: CSAKKLAGREQYF.

About this clonotype itself: A much larger clone sits a single nucleotide away, making a read error possible. This CDR3 is missing its conserved last phenylalanine or tryptophan, likely due to a read error. No DNA is shown, since the ends of the CDR3 on it are uncertain; the CDR3 is the one TCRdb lists. This chain connects TRBV7-2 to TRBJ1-1; the D segment call TRBD1 is taken from the table without a DNA check. Germline CDR1 is SGHTA and CDR2 is FQGNSA. The CDR3 contains 12 residues when both ends are counted. The CDR3 sequence: CASSFPRGDPSL.

This clonotype was detected a few times. The V gene is TRBV10-1, the J gene TRBJ1-2, with a possible D match to TRBD1 (5 bases). V gave up 0 bases and J gave up 6 bases, with 8 bases separating them. This CDR3 has 13 amino acids. Germline CDR1 and CDR2: WNHNN and SYGVQD (reference sequence). The CDR3 DNA follows: TGCGCCAGCAGTGAGTCAGGGGCTCATGGCTACACCTTC. Protein product: CASSESGAHGYTF.